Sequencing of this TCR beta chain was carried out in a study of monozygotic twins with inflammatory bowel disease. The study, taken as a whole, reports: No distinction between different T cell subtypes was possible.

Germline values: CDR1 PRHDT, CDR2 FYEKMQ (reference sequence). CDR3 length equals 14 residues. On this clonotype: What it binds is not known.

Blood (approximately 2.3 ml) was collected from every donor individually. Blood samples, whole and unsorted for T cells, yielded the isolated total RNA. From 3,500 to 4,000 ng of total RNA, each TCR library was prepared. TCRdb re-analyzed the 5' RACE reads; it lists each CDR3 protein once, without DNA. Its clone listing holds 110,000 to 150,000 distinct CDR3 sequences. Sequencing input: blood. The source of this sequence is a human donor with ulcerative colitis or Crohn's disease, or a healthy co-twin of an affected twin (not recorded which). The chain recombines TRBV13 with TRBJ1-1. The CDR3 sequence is CASSSPGRDTEAFF.